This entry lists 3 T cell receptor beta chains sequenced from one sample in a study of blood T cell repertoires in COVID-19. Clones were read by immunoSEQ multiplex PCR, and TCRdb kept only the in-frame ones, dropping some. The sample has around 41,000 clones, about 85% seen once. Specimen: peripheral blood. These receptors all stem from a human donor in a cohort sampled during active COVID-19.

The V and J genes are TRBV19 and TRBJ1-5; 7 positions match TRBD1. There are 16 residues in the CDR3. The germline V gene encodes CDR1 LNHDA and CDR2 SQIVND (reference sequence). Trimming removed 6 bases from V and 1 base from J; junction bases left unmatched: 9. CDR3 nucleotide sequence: TGTGCCAGTAGGAAGGGACAGTCGCAGAGCAATCAGCCCCAGCATTTT. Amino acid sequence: CASRKGQSQSNQPQHF.

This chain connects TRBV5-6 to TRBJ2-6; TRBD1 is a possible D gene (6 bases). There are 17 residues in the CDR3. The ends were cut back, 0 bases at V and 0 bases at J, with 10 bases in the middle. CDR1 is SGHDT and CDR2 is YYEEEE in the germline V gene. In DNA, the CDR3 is TGTGCCAGCAGCTTGGCAGGGGCGCCCTCTGGGGCCAACGTCCTGACTTTC. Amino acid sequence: CASSLAGAPSGANVLTF.

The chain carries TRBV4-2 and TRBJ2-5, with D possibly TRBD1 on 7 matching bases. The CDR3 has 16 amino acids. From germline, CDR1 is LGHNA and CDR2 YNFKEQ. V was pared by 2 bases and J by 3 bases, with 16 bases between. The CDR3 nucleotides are TGTGCCAGCAGCCAACTAGGGGGCGGAGGGGAAGAGACCCAGTACTTC. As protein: CASSQLGGGGEETQYF.